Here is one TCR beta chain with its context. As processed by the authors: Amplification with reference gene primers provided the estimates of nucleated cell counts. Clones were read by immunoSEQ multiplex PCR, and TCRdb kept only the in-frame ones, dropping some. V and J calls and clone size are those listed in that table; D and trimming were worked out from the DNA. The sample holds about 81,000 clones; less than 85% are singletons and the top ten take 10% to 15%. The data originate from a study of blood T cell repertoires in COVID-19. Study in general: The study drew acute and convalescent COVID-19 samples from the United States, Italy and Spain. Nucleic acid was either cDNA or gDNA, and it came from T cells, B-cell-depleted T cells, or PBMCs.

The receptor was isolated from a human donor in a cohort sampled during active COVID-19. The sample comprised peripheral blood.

As DNA, the CDR3 is TGTGCCAGCATCCGGCGGGGAGGATTTACAGATACGCAGTATTTT. Protein product: CASIRRGGFTDTQYF. The genes are TRBV27 and TRBJ2-3, with D maybe TRBD2 (6 bases). From germline, CDR1 is MNHEY and CDR2 SMNVEV (reference sequence). The length of the CDR3 is 15 residues. The V and J ends lost 7 bases and 3 bases respectively, with 17 bases between them.